This T cell receptor (beta chain) was sequenced in a study of cytomegalovirus exposure and HLA in healthy donors. This PCR relied on a set of 60 Vbeta primers and 13 Jbeta primers. Sequencing used immunoSEQ multiplex PCR; TCRdb keeps in-frame clones, though not all of them. The data show about 110,000 clones, roughly 69% seen once. Germline CDR1 and CDR2: MNHNS and SASEGT. The CDR3 extends over 15 amino acids. Deletions cut 8 bases from V and 4 bases from J, with 18 bases between. This chain uses TRBV6-1 with TRBJ2-1, with D perhaps TRBD1 (6 bases). Input material: PBMCs. The receptor's source is a man under 40 in good health and CMV-seropositive. CDR3 sequence reads: CASDTHRAFYNEQFF. Here the CDR3 DNA reads TGTGCCAGCGATACCCACAGGGCCTTTTACAATGAGCAGTTCTTC.